Shown below are 18 T cell receptor beta chains from a single sample sequenced in a study of glioma-infiltrating T cells. Using RNA template, CDR3s of TCR alpha and beta were amplified with iRepertoire arm-PCR. TCRdb re-analysed the multiplex PCR reads in MiXCR, keeping a single row per CDR3 protein. The sample has 300,000 to 400,000 distinct CDR3 sequences; 41% are singletons. The sequencing sample was made of glioma tissue, nonneoplastic brain tissue, or PBMCs (not recorded which). These receptors originate from a human donor with low-grade glioma or glioblastoma, undergoing nonglioma brain surgery, or in good health (not recorded which).

In the case of this clonotype: Just one base apart from a much larger clone, this may be a read error. This sequence joins TRBV27 and TRBJ2-3; D is perhaps TRBD1 or TRBD2 (5 bases each). Germline assignment: CDR1 MNHEY and CDR2 SMNVEV (reference sequence). This CDR3 comprises 15 residues. For the CDR3, the DNA is TGTGCCAGCAGACGACAGCTGGGGAGAACAGATAAGCAGTATTTT. As protein: CASRRQLGRTDKQYF.

Points on this clonotype: A clone one base away is much larger, so this may be a read error. The V and J genes are TRBV20-1 and TRBJ2-5; D remains ambiguous. Trimming took off 5 bases at V and 0 bases at J, with 7 bases between the two ends. Per the germline V gene, CDR1 is DFQATT and CDR2 is SNEGSKA (reference sequence). The CDR3 length is 12 residues. This chain's CDR3 is CSAADHQETQYF. The CDR3 DNA reads TGCAGTGCTGCGGACCACCAAGAGACCCAGTACTTC.

This clonotype turned up a few times. The rearrangement uses TRBV7-3 and TRBJ2-1; 7 nucleotides align to TRBD2. CDR1 SGHTA and CDR2 FQGTGA come from the germline V gene. The V segment lost 3 bases and the J segment 5 bases; nucleotides outside the gene matches: 4. The CDR3 runs to 14 residues. The CDR3 spells CASSLSSGNNEQFF. The CDR3 DNA follows: TGTGCCAGCAGCTTGTCTAGCGGAAACAATGAGCAGTTCTTC.

This clonotype was seen a handful of times. J is TRBJ1-2 and V is TRBV3-1; D not certain. Trimming removed 0 bases at V and 7 bases at J, with 15 bases between. The germline V gene has CDR1 LGHDT and CDR2 YNNKEL (reference sequence). The CDR3 loop spans 15 amino acids. As DNA, the CDR3 is TGTGCCAGCAGCCAAGATCAGGTCTCACGGGGTGGCTACACCTTC. Protein product: CASSQDQVSRGGYTF.

As to this clonotype: A read error is likely, as this CDR3 ends without the conserved phenylalanine or tryptophan. The chain links TRBV15 to TRBJ2-7, with D unclear. The CDR3 covers 13 residues. The V gene's germline CDR1 is LNHNV and CDR2 YYDKDF (reference sequence). Trimming stripped 0 bases from V and 3 bases from J, with 6 bases between. CDR3 nucleotides: TGTGCCACCAGCAGAGATTGGGGCTACGAGCAGTACTCC. Translated: CATSRDWGYEQYS.

A single count supports this clonotype. This chain joins TRBV5-1 and TRBJ2-7, with 9 positions matching TRBD2. CDR3 size: 14 residues. CDR1 is SGHRS and CDR2 is YFSETQ in the germline V gene. V lost 4 bases to trimming and J lost 3 bases; unmatched junction nucleotides: 5. This chain's CDR3 is CASSTTSGYYEQYF. CDR3 DNA sequence: TGCGCCAGCAGCACGACTAGCGGTTACTACGAGCAGTACTTC. The variable domain in full, with the rest retrieved from reference TRBV5-1 and TRBJ2-7, is KAGVTQTPRYLIKTRGQQVTLSCSPISGHRSVSWYQQTPGQGLQFLFEYFSETQRNKGNFPGRFSGRQFSNSRSEMNVSTLELGDSALYLCASSTTSGYYEQYFGPGTRLTVT.

This chain uses TRBV15 with TRBJ2-3, with 11 bases matching TRBD2. J was trimmed by 2 bases and V by 0 bases; bases with no gene match: 4. The CDR3 extends over 17 amino acids. Germline V gives CDR1 LNHNV, CDR2 YYDKDF (reference sequence). The CDR3 nucleotides are TGTGCCACCAGCAGAGACCTAGCGGGAGGCTCCACAGATACGCAGTATTTT. It translates to CATSRDLAGGSTDTQYF.

In this sample, this clonotype turned up a few times. CDR3 in DNA: TGTGCCAGCAGTTTCACCGGGACTAGCGATAATGAGCAGTTCTTC. Its translation is CASSFTGTSDNEQFF. This chain links TRBV28 with TRBJ2-1; 10 bases are a match to TRBD2. The CDR3 has 15 residues. J gave up 7 bases and V 3 bases, and 6 bases lay outside the gene matches. CDR1 is MDHEN and CDR2 is SYDVKM in the germline V gene.

This clonotype is medium-sized (0.01 to 0.1%). The chain carries TRBV6-2 or TRBV6-3 and TRBJ2-1; TRBD2 might be the D (5 bases). V was cut by 4 bases and J by 5 bases, with 6 bases left in between. This CDR3 region has 12 residues. Germline V gene data show CDR1 as MNHEY and CDR2 as SVGEGT. CDR3 coding DNA: TGTGCCAGCAGTTGGCGGGACAATGAGCAGTTCTTC. Its protein is CASSWRDNEQFF.

This clonotype was seen only once. Compared with germline, one end of the junction differs, possibly owing to a read error. The rearrangement uses TRBV28 and TRBJ2-1, with D possibly called TRBD1 or TRBD2 (6 bases each). The CDR3 extends over 15 amino acids. The V gene's germline CDR1 is MDHEN and CDR2 SYDVKM. CDR3 nucleotides: TGTGCCAGCAGTTCCACCGGGGGCGGCTACAATAAGCAGTTCTTC. Protein sequence: CASSSTGGGYNKQFF.

This clonotype was picked up many times. This chain connects TRBV20-1 to TRBJ1-2, with TRBD1 identical over 7 bases. The V gene end was trimmed by 5 bases and the J gene end by 5 bases; junction bases not matched to a gene: 2. This CDR3 comprises 11 residues. In germline, CDR1 is DFQATT, CDR2 SNEGSKA (reference sequence). CDR3 bases: TGCAGTGCTCGGGGACAGTATGGCTACACCTTC. This gives the protein CSARGQYGYTF.

This chain uses TRBV29-1 with TRBJ2-5; either TRBD1 or TRBD2 may supply D (5 bases each). V lost 6 bases to trimming and J lost 4 bases, with 18 bases between them. This CDR3 region has 14 residues. Per the germline V gene, CDR1 is SQVTM and CDR2 is ANQGSEA. DNA of the CDR3: TGCAGCGTCCATAAACGGGGCTCGAGAGAGACCCAGTACTTC. Protein sequence: CSVHKRGSRETQYF.

Only one count was recorded for this clonotype. This sequence may be a read error, since a much larger clone differs from it by one base. The conserved phenylalanine or tryptophan is not found at the CDR3 terminus, so this likely reflects a read error. This chain joins TRBV20-1 and TRBJ1-2; TRBD1 agrees at 8 bases. The CDR3 covers 13 residues. Per germline, CDR1 DFQATT and CDR2 SNEGSKA (reference sequence). V was pared by 6 bases and J by 4 bases, with 7 bases of the junction left unmatched. Here the CDR3 DNA reads TGCAGTGCAGGGACAGGTTCTTCCTATGGCTACACCCTC. Amino acid sequence: CSAGTGSSYGYTL.

The rearrangement uses TRBV28 and TRBJ2-7, with TRBD1 matching 7 bases. This CDR3 has 14 residues. Germline V gene data show CDR1 as MDHEN and CDR2 as SYDVKM. The V and J ends lost 7 bases and 7 bases, in that order; junction bases with no gene match: 13. The CDR3 region is CASNVDRVPTEQYF. In DNA form, the CDR3 reads TGTGCCAGCAACGTCGACAGGGTACCAACGGAGCAGTACTTC.

This clonotype appeared a single time. Here the CDR3 omits its conserved ending phenylalanine or tryptophan, so a read error is the likely source. The V call is TRBV6-2 or TRBV6-3, the J call TRBJ2-3; 9 bases line up with TRBD2. CDR1 MNHEY and CDR2 SVGEGT come from the germline V gene. The CDR3 is made up of 15 amino acids. V trimming: 4 bases; J trimming: 1 base; junction bases outside the gene matches: 3. The CDR3: CASSFAGGRTDTQYL. CDR3 in DNA: TGTGCCAGCAGTTTCGCGGGAGGGCGCACAGATACGCAGTATTTA.

This clonotype was found once. The chain couples TRBV5-5 to TRBJ1-1; D ambiguous. V lost 4 bases to trimming and J lost 2 bases, with 15 bases between them. The CDR3 runs 15 residues. Germline V gives CDR1 SGHKS, CDR2 YYEKEE (reference sequence). The CDR3 here is CASSPVGSYNTEAFF. CDR3 sequence (DNA): TGTGCCAGCAGCCCTGTGGGTAGTTATAACACTGAAGCTTTCTTT.

This clonotype showed up many times. J is TRBJ2-7 and V is TRBV6-2 or TRBV6-3; 8 bases are a match to TRBD2. The CDR3 has 14 residues. From germline, CDR1 is MNHEY and CDR2 SVGEGT. V lost 6 bases to trimming and J lost 5 bases; unmatched junction nucleotides: 9. CDR3 region: CASRTHSGGDEQYF. Written as DNA, the CDR3 is TGTGCCAGCAGGACGCACAGCGGGGGCGACGAGCAGTACTTC.

The V call is TRBV19, the J call TRBJ2-7; D unclear. The CDR3 has 14 amino acids. The ends were cut back, 2 bases at V and 1 base at J, with 9 bases in the middle. CDR1 LNHDA and CDR2 SQIVND come from the germline V gene (reference sequence). CDR3 amino acids: CASSIQEASYEQYF. The CDR3 DNA reads as TGTGCCAGTAGTATACAGGAAGCGTCCTACGAGCAGTACTTC.